This entry lists 29 T cell receptor beta chains sequenced from one sample in a study of blood T cell repertoires in COVID-19. TCRdb keeps only in-frame clones here, not all; method: immunoSEQ multiplex PCR. The sample consists of approximately 180,000 clones, 87% of them appearing once. Specimen: peripheral blood. The receptors derive from a woman in her forties or fifties with acute or convalescent COVID-19.

The V gene is TRBV10-3, the J gene TRBJ1-4; a weak D match, TRBD1 (6 bases). Germline-derived CDR1 and CDR2 are ENHRY and SYGVKD. CDR3 length: 13 residues. Deletions cut 6 bases from V and 8 bases from J, with 13 bases between. The CDR3 sequence is CAISEDSWEKLFF. DNA for the CDR3: TGTGCCATCAGCGAGGACAGTTGGGAAAAACTGTTTTTT.

This sequence joins TRBV5-8 and TRBJ2-1, with 8 bases that match TRBD1. Germline V gives CDR1 SGHTS, CDR2 YDEGEE. V lost 5 bases, J lost 9 bases, and 10 bases stayed unmatched. The CDR3 is made up of 14 amino acids. The CDR3 spells CASSPGGTNPEQFF. CDR3 DNA: TGTGCCAGCAGTCCAGGGGGCACCAATCCTGAGCAGTTCTTC. Looking up the rest from reference TRBV5-8 and TRBJ2-1 gives the full variable domain: EAGVTQSPTHLIKTRGQQATLRCSPISGHTSVYWYQQALGLGLQFLLWYDEGEERNRGNFPPRFSGRQFPNYSSELNVNALELEDSALYLCASSPGGTNPEQFFGPGTRLTVL.

The V call is TRBV10-2, the J call TRBJ1-2; D uncertain. The V gene lost 7 bases and the J gene lost 4 bases, with 19 bases spanning the gap. CDR1 is WSHSY and CDR2 is SAAADI in the germline V gene. CDR3 size: 15 residues. CDR3 coding DNA: TGCGCCAGCACCCGCGGGGAAGGGCTAAGCTATGGCTACACCTTC. Translation gives CASTRGEGLSYGYTF.

CDR3 DNA sequence: TGTGCCAGCAGCTATGATCGGGGACAGGGCTACTATGGCTACACCTTC. It yields the protein CASSYDRGQGYYGYTF. The chain has TRBV3-1 (or the pseudogene TRBV3-2) and TRBJ1-2; 9 bases are shared with TRBD1. Germline lookup yields CDR1 LGHDT and CDR2 YNNKEL (reference sequence). Trimming cost V 5 bases and J 3 bases; bases outside gene matches: 10. This CDR3 has 16 residues.

CDR3 coding DNA: TGTGCCAGCAGGACAGGGTTGGGCAATCAGCCCCAGCATTTT. Its translation: CASRTGLGNQPQHF. The chain has TRBV6-5 and TRBJ1-5; TRBD1 matches at 7 bases. V trimming: 6 bases; J trimming: 2 bases; junction bases outside the gene matches: 4. Germline CDR1 and CDR2: MNHEY and SVGAGI. The CDR3 spans 14 residues.

The chain is built from TRBV5-6 and TRBJ2-7; D ambiguous. Germline V lookup: CDR1 SGHDT, CDR2 YYEEEE. The V end was cut by 0 bases, the J end by 6 bases, with 13 bases between. There are 14 residues in the CDR3. The CDR3 loop reads CASSLGKNSREQYF. CDR3 DNA: TGTGCCAGCAGCTTGGGAAAGAATAGCCGCGAGCAGTACTTC.

The chain joins TRBV2 to TRBJ1-1; D is uncertain. The CDR3 contains 13 residues. Germline V gene sequence: CDR1 SNHLY, CDR2 FYNNEI. Trimming left V 3 bases short and J 3 bases short, with 8 bases between. The CDR3 protein is CASSERAYTEAFF. The CDR3 bases are TGTGCCAGCAGTGAGAGAGCATACACTGAAGCTTTCTTT. Variable domain in full (rest from reference TRBV2 and TRBJ1-1): EPEVTQTPSHQVTQMGQEVILRCVPISNHLYFYWYRQILGQKVEFLVSFYNNEISEKSEIFDDQFSVERPDGSNFTLKIRSTKLEDSAMYFCASSERAYTEAFFGQGTRLTVV.

The chain links TRBV7-9 to TRBJ2-5; D is uncertain. Per germline, CDR1 SEHNR and CDR2 FQNEAQ (reference sequence). The ends were cut back, 2 bases at V and 5 bases at J, with 9 bases in the middle. This CDR3 has 13 residues. The CDR3 DNA reads as TGTGCCAGCAGCTTATCAGTCCACGAGACCCAGTACTTC. As protein: CASSLSVHETQYF.

The chain uses TRBV7-6 and TRBJ2-7, with D tentatively TRBD2 (6 bases). The CDR3 is 18 residues long. V was cut by 2 bases and J by 3 bases, with 23 bases left in between. Per the germline V gene, CDR1 is SGHVS and CDR2 is FNYEAQ. CDR3 region: CASSLRVNWDGGNYEQYF. DNA of the CDR3: TGTGCCAGCAGCTTAAGGGTAAATTGGGACGGAGGGAACTACGAGCAGTACTTC.

The chain is built from TRBV19 and TRBJ1-6; the D is unclear. The germline V and J ends were trimmed by 7 bases and 8 bases, with 9 bases remaining between them. Germline V gene data show CDR1 as LNHDA and CDR2 as SQIVND (reference sequence). This CDR3 contains 12 residues. In nucleotides, the CDR3 is TGTGCCAGTACCCGAGGATATTCACCCCTCCACTTT. Its protein is CASTRGYSPLHF.

The chain employs TRBV3-1 (or the pseudogene TRBV3-2) and TRBJ1-2; TRBD1 aligns across 8 bases. The CDR3 length is 14 residues. CDR1 is LGHDT, CDR2 YNNKEL, per germline (reference sequence). The junction had 9 bases not matched to a gene; V was cut back by 5 bases and J by 7 bases. DNA for the CDR3: TGTGCCAGCAGCTCCGGACAGGGAATCTCTGGCTACACCTTC. Its protein product is CASSSGQGISGYTF.

The chain joins TRBV6-5 to TRBJ1-1, with D unresolved. The CDR3 runs 14 residues. V was pared by 5 bases and J by 1 base, with 11 bases between. Per germline, CDR1 MNHEY and CDR2 SVGAGI. The CDR3 sequence: CASSMSFSNTEAFF. The CDR3 coding sequence is TGTGCCAGCAGTATGAGTTTTTCGAACACTGAAGCTTTCTTT.

This chain joins TRBV18 and TRBJ1-4; 11 nucleotides agree with TRBD1. CDR3 length: 15 residues. Losses at the gene ends were 3 bases for V and 9 bases for J; bases not matched to a gene: 6. Germline CDR1 KGHSH, CDR2 LQKENI. The CDR3 reads CASSPRTGGAQKLFF. DNA of the CDR3: TGTGCCAGCTCACCTCGGACAGGGGGCGCGCAAAAACTGTTTTTT.

The chain recombines TRBV5-5 with TRBJ2-5; a weak D match, TRBD1 (6 bases). CDR1 is SGHKS and CDR2 is YYEKEE in the germline V gene (reference sequence). This CDR3 spans 13 amino acids. Trimming removed 4 bases from V and 5 bases from J, with 12 bases in between. Here the CDR3 DNA reads TGTGCCAGCAGCCTTGAGGGGGTCGAGACCCAGTACTTC. Translated: CASSLEGVETQYF.

The chain links TRBV2 to TRBJ2-7; 8 bases match TRBD2. With 6 bases clipped from V and 3 bases from J, the junction kept 10 bases outside the gene matches. Per germline, CDR1 SNHLY and CDR2 FYNNEI. CDR3 length: 15 residues. CDR3 sequence reads: CASRWDGGDFYEQYF. The CDR3 DNA reads TGTGCCAGCAGGTGGGACGGGGGGGATTTCTACGAGCAGTACTTC.

V gene TRBV7-2 combines with J gene TRBJ2-5, with 11 bases lining up with TRBD2. With 4 bases clipped from V and 5 bases from J, the junction kept 12 bases outside the gene matches. CDR3 size: 17 residues. Germline V lookup: CDR1 SGHTA, CDR2 FQGNSA. DNA of the CDR3: TGTGCCAGCAGCTCCGGCGAGGGTAGCGGGAGGGGGGAGACCCAGTACTTC. Encoded protein: CASSSGEGSGRGETQYF.

The rearrangement links TRBV30 to TRBJ2-7; D uncertain. The CDR3 extends over 11 amino acids. Germline V gene lookup returns CDR1 GTSNPN and CDR2 SVGIG (reference sequence). Trimming removed 2 bases at V and 5 bases at J, with 7 bases between. The CDR3 DNA reads as TGTGCCTGGAGTCCATCCCACGAGCAGTACTTC. Translated, it gives CAWSPSHEQYF.

The CDR3 region is CASSTQYSGRPHEQYF. The CDR3, as DNA: TGCGCCAGCAGCACCCAATATAGCGGGAGACCCCACGAGCAGTACTTC. The chain recombines TRBV4-3 with TRBJ2-7, with 9 nucleotides matching TRBD2. V gave up 5 bases and J gave up 5 bases; unmatched junction bases: 13. The length of the CDR3 is 16 residues. Germline CDR1 reads LGHNA; CDR2 reads YSLEER.

J is TRBJ2-3 and V is TRBV6-5; the D is unclear. This CDR3 contains 16 residues. Germline CDR1 reads MNHEY; CDR2 reads SVGAGI. Trimming took 2 bases from V and 4 from J, leaving 16 bases between them. The CDR3 region is CASSYSVRLGADTQYF. CDR3 DNA: TGTGCCAGCAGTTACAGTGTGAGACTCGGAGCAGATACGCAGTATTTT.

The V call is TRBV20-1, the J call TRBJ2-3; 7 bases are shared with TRBD2. Germline CDR1 is DFQATT and CDR2 is SNEGSKA (reference sequence). This CDR3 region has 16 residues. V shed 3 bases, J shed 6 bases, and the junction held 15 bases outside the gene matches. The CDR3 DNA reads TGCAGTGCTAGTCGCCTAGCGGATCCCCAAGGGGATACGCAGTATTTT. This gives the protein CSASRLADPQGDTQYF.

This chain joins TRBV11-2 and TRBJ2-5; the D gene is possibly TRBD2 (6 bases). The CDR3 consists of 16 residues. V shed 1 base and J shed 2 bases, with 14 bases lying between them. Germline-derived CDR1 and CDR2 are SGHAT and FQNNGV. The CDR3 here is CASSLASVLIQETQYF. The CDR3 nucleotides are TGTGCCAGCAGCTTAGCTAGCGTCCTGATACAAGAGACCCAGTACTTC.

V usage is TRBV7-9 and J usage is TRBJ1-5; the D is unclear. This CDR3 is 14 amino acids long. V was trimmed by 1 base and J by 7 bases, leaving 11 bases between them. In germline, CDR1 is SEHNR, CDR2 FQNEAQ (reference sequence). The CDR3 protein is CASSLGAESQPQHF. CDR3 DNA: TGTGCCAGCAGCTTAGGGGCAGAAAGCCAGCCCCAGCATTTT.

The chain carries TRBV16 and TRBJ1-2; 9 nucleotides align to TRBD1. The trim removed 6 bases at V and 8 bases at J, leaving 7 bases unmatched. The CDR3 extends over 13 amino acids. CDR1 is KGHSY and CDR2 is FQNENV in the germline V gene. For the CDR3, the DNA is TGTGCCAGCAGACTTCGGACAGGGGTCGGCTACACCTTC. Translation: CASRLRTGVGYTF. Full variable domain (rest looked up from reference TRBV16 and TRBJ1-2): GEEVAQTPKHLVRGEGQKAKLYCAPIKGHSYVFWYQQVLKNEFKFLISFQNENVFDETGMPKERFSAKCLPNSPCSLEIQATKLEDSAVYFCASRLRTGVGYTFGSGTRLTVV.

V gene TRBV5-6 combines with J gene TRBJ2-2, with 8 bases fitting TRBD2. The V and J ends lost 4 bases and 1 base, in that order; junction bases with no gene match: 3. The CDR3 consists of 15 residues. Germline lookup yields CDR1 SGHDT and CDR2 YYEEEE. The CDR3 spells CASSGLAGNTGELFF. CDR3 DNA: TGTGCCAGCAGCGGTCTAGCGGGGAACACCGGGGAGCTGTTTTTT.

This clone has just one count. The chain recombines TRBV5-1 with TRBJ2-7; D uncertain. The CDR3 runs to 16 residues. V lost 4 bases and J 2 bases, leaving 19 bases between the germline ends. Germline loops: CDR1 SGHRS, CDR2 YFSETQ. CDR3 amino acids: CASSPAARPLTYEQYF. CDR3 bases: TGCGCCAGCAGCCCGGCGGCGAGACCCCTGACCTACGAGCAGTACTTC. Full variable domain (rest looked up from reference TRBV5-1 and TRBJ2-7): KAGVTQTPRYLIKTRGQQVTLSCSPISGHRSVSWYQQTPGQGLQFLFEYFSETQRNKGNFPGRFSGRQFSNSRSEMNVSTLELGDSALYLCASSPAARPLTYEQYFGPGTRLTVT.

The chain uses TRBV6-2 or TRBV6-3 and TRBJ2-5; 15 positions match TRBD2. Germline V gene sequence: CDR1 MNHEY, CDR2 SVGEGT. The CDR3 runs 17 residues. Trimming at V came to 5 bases and at J to 4 bases, leaving 8 bases not matched to a gene. The CDR3 sequence: CASSLRTSGGARETQYF. The CDR3 nucleotides read TGTGCCAGCAGTCTCCGGACTAGCGGGGGGGCCAGAGAGACCCAGTACTTC.

In its sample, this clone was seen once. The V gene is TRBV4-1, the J gene TRBJ1-6; D uncertain. V dropped 4 bases and J dropped 2 bases, with 9 bases sitting between them. Looked up from germline, CDR1 is MGHRA and CDR2 is YSYEKL. There are 15 residues in the CDR3. CDR3 DNA sequence: TGCGCCAGCAGCCCAGGCTTCGCCTATAATTCACCCCTCCACTTT. The encoded protein is CASSPGFAYNSPLHF.

This rearrangement joins TRBV7-9 to TRBJ1-1, with D unclear. CDR3 size: 15 residues. Germline CDR1 SEHNR, CDR2 FQNEAQ (reference sequence). Trimming took 6 bases from V and 3 from J, leaving 17 bases between them. The CDR3 loop is CASSTLQLRDTEAFF. The CDR3 coding sequence is TGTGCCAGCAGTACGCTTCAGTTACGGGACACTGAAGCTTTCTTT.

The rearrangement uses TRBV7-9 and TRBJ1-4, with D possibly being TRBD1 (5 bases). CDR1 and CDR2 from the germline V gene are SEHNR and FQNEAQ (reference sequence). The CDR3 covers 15 residues. The V gene lost 1 base and the J gene lost 4 bases, with 10 bases spanning the gap. The CDR3 region has the DNA TGTGCCAGCAGCTTAGACAGACAGAATAATGAAAAACTGTTTTTT. As protein: CASSLDRQNNEKLFF.